What follows are 25 T cell receptor beta chains derived from one specimen sequenced in a study of a mutant IDH1 vaccine in newly diagnosed glioma (TCRdb year 2021). The receptor library was made with the immunoSEQ multiplex PCR assay. What TCRdb holds here is the immuneACCESS table cut down to in-frame rearrangements. Part of the clones is not present; checked against another copy, under half of the missing clones reflect an unresolved V gene, and the others are unexplained. The sample data list tens of thousands of clones, and about four fifths of these were observed just once. The ten largest make up less than 7% of the sample. Their target antigens are unknown. The meaning of the sample's time point label: week 35, safety follow-up. Each vaccine dose was 300 ug of a 20-mer mutant IDH1 peptide in Montanide, given subcutaneously with topical imiquimod. The material sequenced was PBMCs, taken from a glioma patient whose treatment included an IDH1 peptide vaccine. The receptors stem from a man aged 40-49 years with glioma.

This sequence joins TRBV5-1 and TRBJ1-2, with D tentatively TRBD1 (6 bases). The CDR3 has 16 residues. V lost 4 bases and J 0 bases, leaving 16 bases between the germline ends. Germline-derived CDR1 and CDR2 are SGHRS and YFSETQ. CDR3 amino acids: CASSPAGGGPNYGYTF. The DNA of the CDR3 is TGCGCCAGCAGCCCGGCCGGTGGGGGCCCTAACTATGGCTACACCTTC. The variable domain in full, completed from reference TRBV5-1 and TRBJ1-2, reads KAGVTQTPRYLIKTRGQQVTLSCSPISGHRSVSWYQQTPGQGLQFLFEYFSETQRNKGNFPGRFSGRQFSNSRSEMNVSTLELGDSALYLCASSPAGGGPNYGYTFGSGTRLTVV.

The chain links TRBV9 to TRBJ2-7, with 7 bases fitting TRBD1. The CDR3 is 14 residues long. Germline V CDR1 and CDR2: SGDLS, YYNGEE. V dropped 3 bases and J dropped 0; count of bases not matched to a gene: 3. CDR3 in DNA: TGTGCCAGCAGCGCGAGGGGGCTCTCCTACGAGCAGTACTTC. It codes for CASSARGLSYEQYF.

The chain's CDR3 is CASSFRPLDEGVNTEAFF. The DNA for the CDR3 is TGTGCCAGCAGCTTTAGACCCTTGGATGAAGGTGTGAACACTGAAGCTTTCTTT. The genes are TRBV7-8 and TRBJ1-1, with D hard to call. Per germline, CDR1 SGHVS and CDR2 FQNEAQ. The CDR3 sequence is 18 residues long. The V gene lost 3 bases and the J gene lost 0 bases, with 20 bases spanning the gap.

This rearrangement joins TRBV6-5 to TRBJ1-2; no clear D. The ends were cut back, 4 bases at V and 5 bases at J, with 5 bases in the middle. CDR3 length: 11 residues. Germline CDR1 reads MNHEY; CDR2 reads SVGAGI. The CDR3 here is CASSSSYGYTF. As DNA, the CDR3 is TGTGCCAGCAGTTCCTCGTATGGCTACACCTTC.

The genes are TRBV5-1 and TRBJ2-3; no definite D call. There are 12 residues in the CDR3. Germline V gene sequence: CDR1 SGHRS, CDR2 YFSETQ. V was pared by 0 bases and J by 10 bases, with 9 bases between. CDR3 coding DNA: TGCGCCAGCAGCTTGGATTTAGGTGCGCAGTATTTT. The encoded protein is CASSLDLGAQYF.

This clone was counted between two and nine times. CDR3 region: CASSEETVQPQHF. CDR3 in DNA: TGTGCCAGCAGTGAAGAGACAGTTCAGCCCCAGCATTTT. This chain joins TRBV2 and TRBJ1-5; possible D gene TRBD1, 5 bases. The germline V gene has CDR1 SNHLY and CDR2 FYNNEI. V shed 1 base and J shed 6 bases, with 7 bases lying between them. There are 13 residues in the CDR3.

In this sample, this clone turned up once. The CDR3, as DNA: TGTGCCTGGACCATTGGACCCCTAGTCGGCACTGAAGCTTTCTTT. It specifies CAWTIGPLVGTEAFF. This chain joins TRBV30 and TRBJ1-1, with D uncertain. Trimming removed 4 bases from V and 4 bases from J, with 19 bases in between. This CDR3 has 15 amino acids. Germline CDR1 GTSNPN, CDR2 SVGIG (reference sequence). Using reference TRBV30 and TRBJ1-1 for the parts outside the CDR3, the full variable domain is SQTIHQWPATLVQPVGSPLSLECTVEGTSNPNLYWYRQAAGRGLQLLFYSVGIGQISSEVPQNLSASRPQDRQFILSSKKLLLSDSGFYLCAWTIGPLVGTEAFFGQGTRLTVV.

The chain couples TRBV5-6 to TRBJ1-2; D is ambiguous. This CDR3 is 12 amino acids long. Germline V gene lookup returns CDR1 SGHDT and CDR2 YYEEEE. The V end lost 4 bases, the J end lost 5 bases, and 9 bases lay between the germline ends. The CDR3 nucleotides read TGTGCCAGCAGCATTACACTGTATGGCTACACCTTC. Protein product: CASSITLYGYTF.

The rearrangement uses TRBV7-9 and TRBJ2-6; D is perhaps TRBD1 (6 bases). Germline CDR1 SEHNR, CDR2 FQNEAQ (reference sequence). The CDR3 spans 16 residues. The V gene lost 6 bases and the J gene lost 0 bases, with 12 bases spanning the gap. CDR3: CASRHLGGSGANVLTF. The DNA of the CDR3 is TGTGCCAGCAGACACCTAGGGGGCTCTGGGGCCAACGTCCTGACTTTC.

The chain employs TRBV27 and TRBJ2-7; 10 nucleotides match TRBD1. This CDR3 is built from 16 residues. Per the germline V gene, CDR1 is MNHEY and CDR2 is SMNVEV (reference sequence). V was clipped by 4 bases and J by 5 bases; unmatched bases: 11. CDR3 DNA sequence: TGTGCCAGCAGTTGGCAAGCTTGGACAGGGGGAAACGAGCAGTACTTC. Protein sequence: CASSWQAWTGGNEQYF.

CDR3 in DNA: TGTGCCAGCAGCTTGTCGTCGGGTTCTAATGAAAAACTGTTTTTT. Amino acid sequence: CASSLSSGSNEKLFF. The V call is TRBV5-5, the J call TRBJ1-4; D gene ambiguous. The CDR3 sequence is 15 residues long. Trimming removed 1 base at V and 3 bases at J, with 10 bases between. Germline values: CDR1 SGHKS, CDR2 YYEKEE (reference sequence).

The chain recombines TRBV19 with TRBJ1-3; D is undetermined. The V end was cut by 4 bases, the J end by 0 bases, with 13 bases between. The length of the CDR3 is 16 residues. Germline V lookup: CDR1 LNHDA, CDR2 SQIVND (reference sequence). The CDR3 nucleotides are TGTGCCAGTAGTAGCCGACGGCGAGTCTCTGGAAACACCATATATTTT. Translating it yields CASSSRRRVSGNTIYF.

The chain uses TRBV19 and TRBJ2-2, with 10 bases that match TRBD1. CDR1 is LNHDA, CDR2 SQIVND, per germline (reference sequence). The CDR3 loop spans 14 amino acids. With V trimmed by 11 bases and J by 7 bases, 10 bases remained unmatched. Here the CDR3 DNA reads TGTGCCTCAAACCGGGACAGGGGAAGCGGGGAGCTGTTTTTT. Amino acid sequence: CASNRDRGSGELFF.

The CDR3 region is CAWREAGEGHEQFF. The CDR3 DNA is TGTGCCTGGAGGGAGGCGGGAGAGGGCCATGAGCAGTTCTTC. The V gene is TRBV30, the J gene TRBJ2-1, with TRBD2 matching 7 bases. The ends lost 3 bases at V and 8 bases at J; junction bases unmatched: 10. Germline V lookup: CDR1 GTSNPN, CDR2 SVGIG (reference sequence). CDR3 length equals 14 residues.

The gene calls are TRBV7-9 and TRBJ2-1, with 8 bases that match TRBD2. The CDR3 is 18 amino acids. Germline values: CDR1 SEHNR, CDR2 FQNEAQ (reference sequence). Trimming took 1 base from V and 0 from J; bases not matched to a gene: 8. The chain's CDR3 is CASSLEGKRGSSYNEQFF. DNA for the CDR3: TGTGCCAGCAGCTTAGAAGGGAAGCGGGGGAGCTCCTACAATGAGCAGTTCTTC. Supplemented by reference TRBV7-9 and TRBJ2-1, the full variable domain reads DTGVSQNPRHKITKRGQNVTFRCDPISEHNRLYWYRQTLGQGPEFLTYFQNEAQLEKSRLLSDRFSAERPKGSFSTLEIQRTEQGDSAMYLCASSLEGKRGSSYNEQFFGPGTRLTVL.

V usage is TRBV7-9 and J usage is TRBJ2-7; 9 bases map to TRBD1. Germline assignment: CDR1 SEHNR and CDR2 FQNEAQ (reference sequence). Trimming cost V 3 bases and J 5 bases; bases outside gene matches: 11. The CDR3 loop spans 16 amino acids. The CDR3 DNA reads TGTGCCAGCAGCTTCGGCCGGGGACAGGGAAGGAACGAGCAGTACTTC. This sequence encodes CASSFGRGQGRNEQYF. Filled out from reference TRBV7-9 and TRBJ2-7, the complete variable domain reads DTGVSQNPRHKITKRGQNVTFRCDPISEHNRLYWYRQTLGQGPEFLTYFQNEAQLEKSRLLSDRFSAERPKGSFSTLEIQRTEQGDSAMYLCASSFGRGQGRNEQYFGPGTRLTVT.

The V and J genes are TRBV27 and TRBJ1-2; D might be TRBD1 (5 bases). Germline values: CDR1 MNHEY, CDR2 SMNVEV (reference sequence). Between the trimmed V and J ends, which lost 7 bases and 2 bases, there was a span of 14 bases. This CDR3 contains 14 residues. CDR3 protein: CASKTGLTNYGYTF. The CDR3, as DNA: TGTGCCAGCAAAACAGGCCTCACGAACTATGGCTACACCTTC.

CDR3 DNA: TGTGCCAGCAGCTTAGGGTCTAGCGGGAGGACAGATACGCAGTATTTT. This sequence encodes CASSLGSSGRTDTQYF. The rearrangement uses TRBV7-6 and TRBJ2-3; 11 bases agree with TRBD2. The CDR3 covers 16 residues. Germline V CDR1 and CDR2: SGHVS, FNYEAQ. Trimming removed 1 base from V and 3 bases from J; junction bases left unmatched: 3.

This chain uses TRBV30 with TRBJ1-2; D not certain. Trimming pared 1 base from V and 4 bases from J, leaving 13 bases between. CDR3 length: 14 residues. The V gene's germline CDR1 is GTSNPN and CDR2 SVGIG (reference sequence). CDR3 residues: CAWSGPDEGYGYTF. DNA for the CDR3: TGTGCCTGGAGTGGCCCTGATGAAGGCTATGGCTACACCTTC.

The genes are TRBV19 and TRBJ2-5, with a tentative D call TRBD1 (5 bases). The CDR3 has 14 residues. V was clipped by 5 bases and J by 5 bases, with 15 bases between them. The germline V gene has CDR1 LNHDA and CDR2 SQIVND (reference sequence). The CDR3 sequence is CASSVDSWMETQYF. CDR3 coding DNA: TGTGCCAGTAGTGTCGACAGTTGGATGGAGACCCAGTACTTC.

This sequence joins TRBV30 and TRBJ1-3; a weak D match, TRBD1 (6 bases). Looked up from germline, CDR1 is GTSNPN and CDR2 is SVGIG (reference sequence). This CDR3 contains 16 residues. V was cut by 0 bases and J by 3 bases, with 15 bases left in between. The CDR3 region has the DNA TGTGCCTGGAGTGTACTCCAGGGGATAGGTGGAAACACCATATATTTT. Amino acid sequence: CAWSVLQGIGGNTIYF.

Notes on this clone: A read error may produce the germline difference seen at one junction end. J is TRBJ1-1 and V is TRBV19; D is perhaps TRBD1 (5 bases). CDR3 size: 12 residues. CDR1 LNHDA and CDR2 SQIVND come from the germline V gene (reference sequence). The CDR3 region has the DNA TGTGCATCAGGGCAGCTGAACACTGAAGCTTCCTTT. Its translation: CASGQLNTEASF.

CDR3 sequence: CASSAGHRTDTQYF. CDR3 coding DNA: TGTGCCAGTAGTGCGGGACACCGCACAGATACGCAGTATTTT. This chain connects TRBV19 to TRBJ2-3; D is tentatively TRBD1 or TRBD2 (6 bases each). Trimming stripped 5 bases from V and 1 base from J, with 10 bases between. Germline V gene lookup returns CDR1 LNHDA and CDR2 SQIVND (reference sequence). This CDR3 is built from 14 residues.

The chain uses TRBV30 and TRBJ1-3; D is undetermined. The ends were cut back, 4 bases at V and 4 bases at J, with 11 bases in the middle. The CDR3 is made up of 13 amino acids. Per germline, CDR1 GTSNPN and CDR2 SVGIG (reference sequence). CDR3 sequence: CAWIHSIGNTIYF. In DNA form, the CDR3 reads TGTGCCTGGATCCACTCGATCGGAAACACCATATATTTT.

The CDR3 sequence is CASSRVAGPLGEQYF. CDR3 bases: TGTGCCAGTAGCAGAGTTGCTGGACCCTTAGGCGAGCAGTACTTC. The chain recombines TRBV19 with TRBJ2-7; D gene uncertain. Trimming removed 6 bases at V and 6 bases at J, with 21 bases between. CDR3 size: 15 residues. CDR1 and CDR2 (germline): LNHDA, SQIVND (reference sequence).